The 17 T cell receptor beta chains in this list originate from one sample, sequenced in a study of blood T cell repertoires in COVID-19. The protocol was immunoSEQ multiplex PCR, while the TCRdb copy is restricted to in-frame clones and leaves out a portion. The sample lists more than 65,000 clones, about four fifths seen once, with approximately 3.3% in the top ten. The sequencing input was peripheral blood. The receptors stem from a man aged 50 to 60 with acute or convalescent COVID-19.

In DNA form, the CDR3 reads TGTGCCAGCAGCCTGGACCGGGACAGGGGTCGCGAGACCCAGTACTTC. It encodes CASSLDRDRGRETQYF. This sequence joins TRBV11-3 and TRBJ2-5; TRBD1 matches at 10 bases. CDR1 is SGHNT, CDR2 YENEEA, per germline. The CDR3 loop spans 16 amino acids. Trimming at V came to 5 bases and at J to 5 bases, leaving 11 bases not matched to a gene. The full variable domain, in which reference TRBV11-3 and TRBJ2-5 provide the parts outside the CDR3, is EAGVVQSPRYKIIEKKQPVAFWCNPISGHNTLYWYLQNLGQGPELLIRYENEEAVDDSQLPKDRFSAERLKGVDSTLKIQPAELGDSAVYLCASSLDRDRGRETQYFGPGTRLLVL.

CDR3 amino acids: CASEPGLAEMSSYNEQFF. The CDR3 DNA is TGTGCCAGTGAACCGGGACTAGCGGAGATGAGCTCCTACAATGAGCAGTTCTTC. J is TRBJ2-1 and V is TRBV19; 11 bases fit TRBD2. CDR3 length equals 18 residues. Germline CDR1 LNHDA, CDR2 SQIVND (reference sequence). V lost 8 bases and J lost 0; bases outside the gene matches: 12.

The genes are TRBV7-9 and TRBJ2-7; D uncertain. The CDR3 is made up of 11 amino acids. Between the trimmed V and J ends, which lost 2 bases and 6 bases, there was a span of 5 bases. Germline V gene sequence: CDR1 SEHNR, CDR2 FQNEAQ (reference sequence). Here the CDR3 reads CASSLSSEQYF. The DNA of the CDR3 is TGTGCCAGCAGCTTATCTTCCGAGCAGTACTTC. Looking up the rest from reference TRBV7-9 and TRBJ2-7 gives the full variable domain: DTGVSQNPRHKITKRGQNVTFRCDPISEHNRLYWYRQTLGQGPEFLTYFQNEAQLEKSRLLSDRFSAERPKGSFSTLEIQRTEQGDSAMYLCASSLSSEQYFGPGTRLTVT.

This chain connects TRBV12-5 to TRBJ2-2, with D hard to call. The CDR3 length is 14 residues. Germline V gene sequence: CDR1 LGHNT, CDR2 FRNRAP. V gave up 7 bases and J gave up 5 bases, with 14 bases separating them. CDR3: CASAPVFGTGELFF. In DNA, the CDR3 is TGTGCTAGTGCCCCCGTTTTCGGGACCGGGGAGCTGTTTTTT.

The genes are TRBV19 and TRBJ1-5; no definite D call. Germline loops: CDR1 LNHDA, CDR2 SQIVND (reference sequence). The CDR3 is made up of 14 amino acids. V was pared by 10 bases and J by 4 bases, with 17 bases between. The CDR3 spells CATTPGMGNQPQHF. The CDR3 DNA reads as TGTGCCACCACGCCGGGGATGGGGAATCAGCCCCAGCATTTT.

The chain recombines TRBV10-3 with TRBJ2-1, with TRBD2 as a possible D gene (5 bases). The CDR3 is 11 amino acids. Trimming shortened V by 10 bases and J by 3 bases, and 7 bases separated the two germline ends. The germline CDR1 and CDR2 sequences are ENHRY and SYGVKD. CDR3 nucleotide sequence: TGTGCCAGCCGGGACTACAATGAGCAGTTCTTC. Translated: CASRDYNEQFF.

The genes are TRBV14 and TRBJ2-7, with 7 bases lining up with TRBD1. The germline V gene encodes CDR1 SGHDN and CDR2 FVKESK. The CDR3 has 16 amino acids. Trimming removed 5 bases from V and 0 bases from J; junction bases left unmatched: 10. The CDR3 sequence is CASSDGWTGLSYEQYF. In DNA form, the CDR3 reads TGTGCCAGCAGCGATGGATGGACAGGCCTCTCCTACGAGCAGTACTTC.

The gene calls are TRBV11-2 and TRBJ1-3, with D unclear. The germline V and J ends were trimmed by 5 bases and 3 bases, with 20 bases remaining between them. The CDR3 runs to 17 residues. Per the germline V gene, CDR1 is SGHAT and CDR2 is FQNNGV. CDR3 coding DNA: TGTGCCAGCAGCCCTCGCCCCAAGACCGGAGTTGGAAACACCATATATTTT. Residues: CASSPRPKTGVGNTIYF.

The V and J genes are TRBV19 and TRBJ1-1, with D possibly TRBD1 on 5 matching bases. Germline loops: CDR1 LNHDA, CDR2 SQIVND (reference sequence). V lost 2 bases and J 3 bases, leaving 7 bases between the germline ends. The CDR3 has 13 amino acids. CDR3 residues: CASSIQGYTEAFF. CDR3 coding DNA: TGTGCCAGTAGTATACAGGGCTACACTGAAGCTTTCTTT. Complete variable domain (other parts from reference TRBV19 and TRBJ1-1): DGGITQSPKYLFRKEGQNVTLSCEQNLNHDAMYWYRQDPGQGLRLIYYSQIVNDFQKGDIAEGYSVSREKKESFPLTVTSAQKNPTAFYLCASSIQGYTEAFFGQGTRLTVV.

The chain uses TRBV11-3 and TRBJ2-2, with D tentatively TRBD1 (6 bases). With 4 bases removed from V and 0 bases from J, the gap between germline ends came to 12 bases. From germline, CDR1 is SGHNT and CDR2 YENEEA. This CDR3 is 16 amino acids long. CDR3 region: CASSSKGTSNTGELFF. The CDR3 coding sequence is TGTGCCAGCAGCTCTAAAGGGACATCGAACACCGGGGAGCTGTTTTTT.

The chain has TRBV6-2 or TRBV6-3 and TRBJ2-1; D is possibly TRBD1 (6 bases). V lost 0 bases and J 4 bases, leaving 10 bases between the germline ends. The CDR3 runs to 15 residues. Per the germline V gene, CDR1 is MNHEY and CDR2 is SVGEGT. The chain's CDR3 is CASSYSIRGYNEQFF. The CDR3 DNA follows: TGTGCCAGCAGTTACTCGATCAGGGGATACAATGAGCAGTTCTTC.

The chain carries TRBV9 and TRBJ2-1; weak D call: TRBD1 (5 bases). The CDR3 is 17 residues long. CDR1 is SGDLS, CDR2 YYNGEE, per germline. With 0 bases removed from V and 1 base from J, the gap between germline ends came to 14 bases. This chain's CDR3 is CASSVAPTGGSYNEQFF. CDR3 DNA sequence: TGTGCCAGCAGCGTAGCTCCAACAGGTGGTTCCTACAATGAGCAGTTCTTC.

The genes are TRBV6-5 and TRBJ2-2; D ambiguous. V gave up 2 bases and J gave up 3 bases, with 7 bases separating them. Germline CDR1 and CDR2: MNHEY and SVGAGI. The CDR3 is made up of 14 amino acids. The CDR3 loop reads CASSYGQHTGELFF. The CDR3 DNA is TGTGCCAGCAGTTACGGGCAGCACACCGGGGAGCTGTTTTTT.

V gene TRBV19 combines with J gene TRBJ2-3; 9 bases map to TRBD1. The CDR3 is 15 residues long. The V gene end was trimmed by 5 bases and the J gene end by 6 bases; junction bases not matched to a gene: 9. CDR1 is LNHDA and CDR2 is SQIVND in the germline V gene (reference sequence). CDR3: CASSGGQGNLDTQYF. In nucleotides, the CDR3 is TGTGCCAGTAGTGGGGGACAGGGTAATTTGGATACGCAGTATTTT.

The rearrangement uses TRBV28 and TRBJ1-3, with 7 bases lining up with TRBD1. Germline assignment: CDR1 MDHEN and CDR2 SYDVKM. The ends lost 5 bases at V and 0 bases at J; junction bases unmatched: 7. CDR3 length: 16 amino acids. CDR3 region: CASSRTGQTSGNTIYF. The DNA for the CDR3 is TGTGCCAGCAGTAGGACAGGCCAAACCTCTGGAAACACCATATATTTT.

The chain's CDR3 is CAALRSPLFYEQYF. In DNA, the CDR3 is TGCGCCGCTCTGAGGAGCCCACTCTTCTACGAGCAGTACTTC. The chain employs TRBV23-1 and TRBJ2-7; D unresolved. Being an ORF, TRBV23-1 has a function that is uncertain. The V end was cut by 11 bases, the J end by 3 bases, with 20 bases between. The CDR3 is 14 amino acids.

V is TRBV6-6 and J is TRBJ2-2; 10 bases match TRBD2. Losses at the gene ends were 2 bases for V and 7 bases for J; bases not matched to a gene: 7. The CDR3 consists of 16 residues. Germline-derived CDR1 and CDR2 are MNHNY and SVGAGI (reference sequence). The CDR3 reads CASSYISGRAGGELFF. In DNA form, the CDR3 reads TGTGCCAGCAGTTACATCAGCGGGAGGGCCGGCGGGGAGCTGTTTTTT.